This T cell receptor (beta chain) was recorded in a study of T cells expressing NK-cell markers. For the study at large: Sorted CD3+CD56-NKG2C+, CD3+CD56+NKG2C- and CD3+CD56+NKG2C+ T cells were the source of the TCR beta repertoires.

5'RACE template switching built TCR beta cDNA with unique molecular identifiers. TCRdb reprocessed the 5' RACE reads, with one entry per CDR3 protein and no DNA. In all, the sample yields roughly 300,000 distinct CDR3 sequences. In the case of this clonotype: Its antigen is currently unknown.

Study-wide results and limits: Specificity for HCMV among expanded NKG2C+ T cell clones was not established. The CD3+CD56-NKG2C+ fraction of several donors was also led by these clonotypes.

This TCR derives from a woman between 18 and 70 years old in good health. The sample was blood T cells: a sorted CD56 or NKG2C T cell subset, CD4+ or CD8+ T cells, or bulk PBMC T cells (not recorded which).

The CDR3 region is CAWSVGRVGEETQYF. V gene TRBV30 combines with J gene TRBJ2-5; there is no DNA to check the TCRdb D call of TRBD1. Germline CDR1 reads GTSNPN; CDR2 reads SVGIG (reference sequence). The CDR3 runs to 15 residues.